A selection of T cell receptor beta chains follows, all from one sample in a study of a mutant IDH1 vaccine in newly diagnosed glioma. What these receptors recognize is not known. Produced via immunoSEQ multiplex PCR; TCRdb's table is partial and in-frame only. The repertoire consists of tens of thousands of clones, with approximately 80% occurring once and the leading ten covering 5% to 7.5%. The sequencing here drew on PBMCs, taken from a glioma patient whose treatment included an IDH1 peptide vaccine. The source is a man aged 35-49 years with glioma. CDR3s include the opening cysteine and the closing phenylalanine or tryptophan. A D gene is named only where the DNA matches it firmly. Where a row states a size, it is once, few, many or the class of an expanded clone; other rows omit it.

v_gene	abundance	d_gene	j_gene	CDR3aa	CDR3nt
TRBV6-5	once	TRBD1	TRBJ2-5	CASNGQAQETQYF	TGTGCCAGCAATGGACAGGCCCAAGAGACCCAGTACTTC
TRBV6-1	.	TRBD2	TRBJ2-5	CASSEFAGGRWETQYF	TGTGCCAGCAGTGAATTCGCGGGGGGGCGGTGGGAGACCCAGTACTTC
TRBV19	.	.	TRBJ1-1	CAITGIGYTEAFF	TGTGCCATAACGGGGATCGGCTACACTGAAGCTTTCTTT
TRBV10-1	.	.	TRBJ2-5	CASSESGREETQYF	TGCGCCAGCAGTGAGTCAGGCCGGGAAGAGACCCAGTACTTC
TRBV19	.	TRBD1	TRBJ1-2	CASSTRQGNYGYTF	TGTGCCAGTAGTACCCGACAGGGTAACTATGGCTACACCTTC
TRBV7-9	.	.	TRBJ2-1	CASSPGGRSEQFF	TGTGCCAGCAGCCCCGGGGGCAGGAGTGAGCAGTTCTTC
TRBV7-9	few	.	TRBJ1-5	CASSLPGANQPQHF	TGTGCCAGCAGCTTACCAGGGGCCAATCAGCCCCAGCATTTT
TRBV5-8	.	.	TRBJ1-4	CASSAGGLVEKLFF	TGTGCCAGCAGCGCCGGTGGCCTGGTCGAAAAACTGTTTTTT
TRBV5-6	.	TRBD1	TRBJ2-7	CASSSRIGGWGTGPYEQYF	TGTGCCAGCAGCTCCAGAATAGGGGGATGGGGGACAGGCCCCTACGAGCAGTACTTC
TRBV7-8	.	.	TRBJ1-4	CASRDLATNEKLFF	TGTGCCAGCAGGGACCTTGCAACTAATGAAAAACTGTTTTTT
TRBV5-1	.	TRBD1	TRBJ1-1	CASSLEGRGTEAFF	TGCGCCAGCAGCTTGGAGGGCAGGGGGACTGAAGCTTTCTTT
TRBV5-1	.	.	TRBJ1-1	CASSRTGTRSTEAFF	TGCGCCAGCAGCCGAACAGGGACGCGGAGCACTGAAGCTTTCTTT
TRBV6-5	.	.	TRBJ2-1	CASSPIPGEQFF	TGTGCCAGCAGCCCTATACCCGGTGAGCAGTTCTTC
TRBV5-1	.	TRBD1	TRBJ2-2	CASSSGTEGGELFF	TGCGCCAGCAGTTCAGGGACAGAAGGCGGGGAGCTGTTTTTT
TRBV15	few	.	TRBJ1-1	CATSRGTDEAFF	TGTGCCACCAGCAGAGGCACAGATGAAGCTTTCTTT
TRBV9	.	.	TRBJ2-7	CASSAGGALSSEQYF	TGTGCCAGCAGCGCCGGTGGAGCCCTGAGCTCCGAGCAGTACTTC
TRBV5-1	.	.	TRBJ2-6	CASGLGDLWANVLTF	TGCGCCAGCGGCTTAGGGGATCTCTGGGCCAACGTCCTGACTTTC
TRBV5-1	.	.	TRBJ2-7	CASSFTPSMYEQYF	TGCGCCAGCAGCTTCACACCAAGCATGTACGAGCAGTACTTC
TRBV4-1	.	.	TRBJ1-2	CASSQTTGANYGYTF	TGCGCCAGCAGCCAAACGACCGGGGCGAACTATGGCTACACCTTC
TRBV5-1	.	.	TRBJ1-1	CASSLGGFRPAFF	TGCGCCAGCAGCTTGGGAGGGTTCCGACCAGCTTTCTTT
TRBV25-1	few	TRBD2	TRBJ2-7	CASSDPREGRYEQYF	TGTGCCAGCAGTGATCCCCGGGAGGGCAGGTACGAGCAGTACTTC
TRBV14	.	.	TRBJ2-2	CASSQKVFIGTGELFF	TGTGCCAGCAGCCAAAAAGTGTTCATCGGCACCGGGGAGCTGTTTTTT
TRBV19	.	.	TRBJ1-3	CAAGEGSSGNTIYF	TGTGCGGCCGGTGAGGGGAGCTCTGGAAACACCATATATTTT
TRBV7-2	few	.	TRBJ1-2	CASSQYRTEDGYTF	TGTGCCAGCAGCCAATATCGGACGGAGGATGGCTACACCTTC
TRBV19	.	.	TRBJ1-4	CASKRGPANEKLFF	TGTGCCAGTAAGCGGGGGCCGGCTAATGAAAAACTGTTTTTT
TRBV4-1	.	.	TRBJ2-5	CASSQDPRETQYF	TGCGCCAGCAGCCAAGACCCTAGAGAGACCCAGTACTTC
TRBV19	.	.	TRBJ2-2	CASSIGGMVTGELFF	TGTGCCAGTAGTATTGGCGGTATGGTAACCGGGGAGCTGTTTTTT